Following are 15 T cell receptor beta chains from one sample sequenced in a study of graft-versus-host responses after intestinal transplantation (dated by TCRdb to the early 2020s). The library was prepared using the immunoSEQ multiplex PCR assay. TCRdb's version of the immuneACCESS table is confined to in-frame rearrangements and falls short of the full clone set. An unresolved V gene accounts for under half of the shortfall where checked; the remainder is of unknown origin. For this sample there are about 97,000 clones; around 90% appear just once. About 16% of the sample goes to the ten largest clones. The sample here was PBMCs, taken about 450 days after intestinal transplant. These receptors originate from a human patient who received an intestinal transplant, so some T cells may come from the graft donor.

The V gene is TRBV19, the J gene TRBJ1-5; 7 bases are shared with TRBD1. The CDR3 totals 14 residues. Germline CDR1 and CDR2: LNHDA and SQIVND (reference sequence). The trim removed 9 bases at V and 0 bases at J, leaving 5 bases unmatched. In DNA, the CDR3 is TGTGCCAGCCAGGGGGGTATTAGCAATCAGCCCCAGCATTTT. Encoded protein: CASQGGISNQPQHF.

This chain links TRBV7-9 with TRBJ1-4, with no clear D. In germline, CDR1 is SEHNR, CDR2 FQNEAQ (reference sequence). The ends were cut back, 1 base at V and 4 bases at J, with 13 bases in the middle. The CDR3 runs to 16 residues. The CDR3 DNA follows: TGTGCCAGCAGCTTAGGAGTCGGCAGCCATAATGAAAAACTGTTTTTT. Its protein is CASSLGVGSHNEKLFF.

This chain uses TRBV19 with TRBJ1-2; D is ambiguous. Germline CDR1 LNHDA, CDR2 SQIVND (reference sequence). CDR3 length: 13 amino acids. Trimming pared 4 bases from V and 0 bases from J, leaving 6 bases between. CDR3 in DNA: TGTGCCAGTAGTACTCGGACTAACTATGGCTACACCTTC. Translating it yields CASSTRTNYGYTF.

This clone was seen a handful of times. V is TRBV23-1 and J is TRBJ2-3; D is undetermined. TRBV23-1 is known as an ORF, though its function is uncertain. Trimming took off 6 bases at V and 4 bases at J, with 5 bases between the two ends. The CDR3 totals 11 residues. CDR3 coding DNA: TGCGCCAGCAGAGGGCCAGATACGCAGTATTTT. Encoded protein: CASRGPDTQYF.

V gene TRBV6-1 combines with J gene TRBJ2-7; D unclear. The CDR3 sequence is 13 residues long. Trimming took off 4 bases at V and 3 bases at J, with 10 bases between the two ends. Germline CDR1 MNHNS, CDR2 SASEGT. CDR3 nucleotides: TGTGCCAGCAGTGTGGCATTATACTACGAGCAGTACTTC. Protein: CASSVALYYEQYF.

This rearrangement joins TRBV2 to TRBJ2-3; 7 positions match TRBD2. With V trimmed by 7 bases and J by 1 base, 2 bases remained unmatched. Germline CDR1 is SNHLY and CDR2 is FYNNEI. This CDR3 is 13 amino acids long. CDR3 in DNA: TGTGCCAGCATGGCGGGAGGCACAGATACGCAGTATTTT. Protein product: CASMAGGTDTQYF.

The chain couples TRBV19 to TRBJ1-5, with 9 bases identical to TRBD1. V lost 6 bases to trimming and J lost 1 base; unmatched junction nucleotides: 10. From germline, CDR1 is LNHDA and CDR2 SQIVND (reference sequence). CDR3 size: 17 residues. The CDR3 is CASRVTGTGKSNQPQHF. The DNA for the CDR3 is TGTGCCAGTAGGGTTACCGGGACAGGGAAGAGCAATCAGCCCCAGCATTTT. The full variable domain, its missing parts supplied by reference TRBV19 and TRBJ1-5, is DGGITQSPKYLFRKEGQNVTLSCEQNLNHDAMYWYRQDPGQGLRLIYYSQIVNDFQKGDIAEGYSVSREKKESFPLTVTSAQKNPTAFYLCASRVTGTGKSNQPQHFGDGTRLSIL.

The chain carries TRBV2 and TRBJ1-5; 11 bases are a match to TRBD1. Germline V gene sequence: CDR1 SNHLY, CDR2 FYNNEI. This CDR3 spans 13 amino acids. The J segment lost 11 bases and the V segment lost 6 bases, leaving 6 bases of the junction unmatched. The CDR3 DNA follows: TGTGCCAGCAGCGGGACAGGGGGTGACGCCCAGCATTTT. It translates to CASSGTGGDAQHF.

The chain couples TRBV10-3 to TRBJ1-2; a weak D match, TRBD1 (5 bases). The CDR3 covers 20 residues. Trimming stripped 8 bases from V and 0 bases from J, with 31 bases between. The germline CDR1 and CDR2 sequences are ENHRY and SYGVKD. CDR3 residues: CAISTMTGGPPKRANYGYTF. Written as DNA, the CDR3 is TGTGCCATCTCGACGATGACGGGGGGACCTCCTAAAAGGGCTAACTATGGCTACACCTTC.

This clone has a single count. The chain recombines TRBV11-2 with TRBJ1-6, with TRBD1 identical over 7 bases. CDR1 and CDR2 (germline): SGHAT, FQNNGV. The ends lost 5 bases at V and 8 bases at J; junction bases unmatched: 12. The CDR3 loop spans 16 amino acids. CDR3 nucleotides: TGTGCCAGCAGCCTCTTCCCGGCCACAGGGGATTCACCCCTCCACTTT. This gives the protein CASSLFPATGDSPLHF.

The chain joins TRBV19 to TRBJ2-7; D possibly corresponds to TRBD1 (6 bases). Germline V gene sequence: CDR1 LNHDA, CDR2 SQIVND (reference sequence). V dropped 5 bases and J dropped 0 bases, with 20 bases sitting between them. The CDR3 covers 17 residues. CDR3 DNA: TGTGCCAGTAGTTCTCCCACAGTGGGGGCCAGCTCCTACGAGCAGTACTTC. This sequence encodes CASSSPTVGASSYEQYF.

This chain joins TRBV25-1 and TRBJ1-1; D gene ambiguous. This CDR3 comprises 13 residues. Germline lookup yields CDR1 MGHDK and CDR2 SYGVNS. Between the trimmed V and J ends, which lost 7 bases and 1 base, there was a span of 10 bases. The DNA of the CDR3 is TGTGCCAGCATCCCACAAGCGAACACTGAAGCTTTCTTT. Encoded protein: CASIPQANTEAFF.

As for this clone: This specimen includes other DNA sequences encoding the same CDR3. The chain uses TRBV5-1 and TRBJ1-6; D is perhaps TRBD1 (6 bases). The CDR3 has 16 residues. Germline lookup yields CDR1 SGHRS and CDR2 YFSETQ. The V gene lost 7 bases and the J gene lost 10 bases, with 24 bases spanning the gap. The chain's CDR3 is CASAPGVAGGRSPLHF. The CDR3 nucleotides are TGCGCCAGCGCCCCAGGTGTGGCCGGGGGCAGGTCACCCCTCCACTTT.

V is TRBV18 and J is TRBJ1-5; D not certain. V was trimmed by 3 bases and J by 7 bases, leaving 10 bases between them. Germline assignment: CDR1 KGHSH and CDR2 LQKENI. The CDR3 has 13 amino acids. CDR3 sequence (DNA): TGTGCCAGCTCACCTAGCCCGGAACAGCCCCAGCATTTT. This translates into CASSPSPEQPQHF.

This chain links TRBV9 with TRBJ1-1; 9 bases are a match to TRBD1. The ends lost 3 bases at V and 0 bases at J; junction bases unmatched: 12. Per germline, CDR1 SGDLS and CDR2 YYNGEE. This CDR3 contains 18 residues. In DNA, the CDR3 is TGTGCCAGCAGCGACACGTTGGGGGACAGGGAGCTGAACACTGAAGCTTTCTTT. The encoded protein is CASSDTLGDRELNTEAFF.